This TCR beta chain was obtained from a study of T cells in Graves' hyperthyroidism and ophthalmopathy. General study findings and limits: Researchers report that a 13 V-J model separated ophthalmopathy from stable hyperthyroidism.

The sample holds a few counts of this clonotype. Its target is not known. Germline V gives CDR1 KGHDR, CDR2 SFDVKD. V lost 5 bases to trimming and J lost 2 bases; unmatched junction nucleotides: 1. The CDR3 is made up of 14 amino acids. The source material, RNA transcripts, was used to amplify TCR beta CDR3 regions. An initial round of RT-PCR targeting the TCR CDR3 relied on the HTBI primer set. TCRdb independently ran MiXCR on the multiplex PCR reads; one entry per CDR3 protein. The table records about 560,000 distinct CDR3 sequences, over 15% of them present only once. Clinical symptoms, serum thyroxine, TRAb, thyroid ultrasound and orbital computed tomography established diagnosis. The PBMCs had their origin in less than 13 ml of fresh peripheral blood.

The chain carries TRBV24-1 and TRBJ2-7, with TRBD1 matching 11 bases. The specimen was blood. The TCR comes from a woman younger than 35 with Graves' hyperthyroidism. CDR3 loop: CATSGGQGAYEQYF. As DNA, the CDR3 is TGTGCCACCAGTGGGGGACAGGGGGCCTACGAGCAGTACTTC.